This T cell receptor beta chain derives from a study of CXCR3-negative and CXCR3-positive naive CD8 T cells. Study outcomes and limitations: Both naive subsets showed comparably high diversity, and memory CD8+ cells showed much lower diversity. Naive cells used TRBV-TRBJ genes in much the same way whether CXCR3-negative or CXCR3-positive; memory cells did not.

With UMI labels, 5' RACE was used to prepare the TRB cDNA libraries. One entry per CDR3 protein, without DNA, is what TCRdb gives after re-calling the 5' RACE reads. The ten top clones account for 1.8%, within a sample of some 6,100 distinct CDR3 sequences. Measured by frequency, this clonotype is medium-sized. As yet, its antigen is unknown. The CDR3 length is 17 residues. This TCR came from a human donor in good health. Some clones in this sample may be carry-over from other donors' samples. The sequenced sample was naive CXCR3- CD8+ T cells from blood. Subset meaning: CD45RO-CCR7+CD27+CD95- naive CD8+ T cells lacking CXCR3 (TNR3-). The chain recombines TRBV12-3 or TRBV12-4 with TRBJ1-2; the D gene TCRdb calls, TRBD1, cannot be checked with no DNA. CDR3 in amino acids: CASSFTGQGDPNYGYTF.